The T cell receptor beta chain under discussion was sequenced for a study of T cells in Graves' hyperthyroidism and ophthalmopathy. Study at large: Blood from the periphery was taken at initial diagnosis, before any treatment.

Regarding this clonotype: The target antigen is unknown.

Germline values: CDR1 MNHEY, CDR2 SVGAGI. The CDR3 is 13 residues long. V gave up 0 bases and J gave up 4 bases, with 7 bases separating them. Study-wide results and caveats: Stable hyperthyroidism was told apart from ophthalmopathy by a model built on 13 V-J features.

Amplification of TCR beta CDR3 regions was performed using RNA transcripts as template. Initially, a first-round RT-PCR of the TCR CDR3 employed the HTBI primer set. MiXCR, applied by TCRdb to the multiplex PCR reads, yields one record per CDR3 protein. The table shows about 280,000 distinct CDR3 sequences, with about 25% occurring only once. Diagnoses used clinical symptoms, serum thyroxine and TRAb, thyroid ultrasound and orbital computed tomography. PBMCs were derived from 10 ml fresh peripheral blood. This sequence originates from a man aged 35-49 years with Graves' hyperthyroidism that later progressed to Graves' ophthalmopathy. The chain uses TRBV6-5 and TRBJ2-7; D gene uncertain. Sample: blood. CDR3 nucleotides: TGTGCCAGCAGTTACTCTCTCGGTTACGAGCAGTACTTC. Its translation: CASSYSLGYEQYF.